The 24 T cell receptor beta chains below come from one sample, sequenced in a study of T cell responses to AZD1222 COVID-19 vaccine. The table came from immunoSEQ multiplex PCR; TCRdb's copy has only in-frame clones and leaves some out. Of fewer than 120,000 clones in the sample, around nine tenths were seen once. The specimen comprised peripheral blood, sampled 28 days after the second AZD1222 dose. The receptor set was obtained from an adult who received the AZD1222 COVID-19 vaccine.

The chain carries TRBV6-6 and TRBJ1-6; the D gene is possibly TRBD1 (5 bases). The CDR3 has 16 residues. Trimming stripped 0 bases from V and 7 bases from J, with 13 bases between. Germline V lookup: CDR1 MNHNY, CDR2 SVGAGI (reference sequence). CDR3 nucleotide sequence: TGTGCCAGCAGTTACTCTTTACGGGGCGCGAATTCACCCCTCCACTTT. It is translated as CASSYSLRGANSPLHF.

The chain joins TRBV5-1 to TRBJ2-1; TRBD2 aligns across 9 bases. Germline V gene lookup returns CDR1 SGHRS and CDR2 YFSETQ. The CDR3 spans 15 residues. Trimming cost V 2 bases and J 5 bases; bases outside gene matches: 5. The DNA for the CDR3 is TGCGCCAGCAGCTTCAGCGGGGGGCCCAACAATGAGCAGTTCTTC. Protein: CASSFSGGPNNEQFF.

CDR3 coding DNA: TGCGCCAGCAGCCGGGGCGAACACACTGAAGCTTTCTTT. Protein: CASSRGEHTEAFF. The chain recombines TRBV4-1 with TRBJ1-1; a possible D gene is TRBD1 (5 bases). The CDR3 sequence is 13 residues long. Germline CDR1 reads MGHRA; CDR2 reads YSYEKL. Trimming removed 4 bases at V and 3 bases at J, with 9 bases between.

This clone showed up just a few times. V gene TRBV18 combines with J gene TRBJ1-5; D possibly corresponds to TRBD1 (6 bases). This CDR3 is built from 13 residues. Germline V gene sequence: CDR1 KGHSH, CDR2 LQKENI. V lost 3 bases to trimming and J lost 6 bases, with 9 bases between them. In DNA, the CDR3 is TGTGCCAGCTCACCGGACAGTCTTCAGCCCCAGCATTTT. Protein product: CASSPDSLQPQHF.

The chain carries TRBV30 and TRBJ2-7, with D possibly TRBD2 on 5 matching bases. Trimming cost V 0 bases and J 1 base, with 16 bases left between them. The CDR3 has 16 amino acids. Germline lookup yields CDR1 GTSNPN and CDR2 SVGIG (reference sequence). The DNA for the CDR3 is TGTGCCTGGAGTGTGCCCAGACGGACTGGATCCTACGAGCAGTACTTC. It codes for CAWSVPRRTGSYEQYF. Looking up the rest from reference TRBV30 and TRBJ2-7 gives the full variable domain: SQTIHQWPATLVQPVGSPLSLECTVEGTSNPNLYWYRQAAGRGLQLLFYSVGIGQISSEVPQNLSASRPQDRQFILSSKKLLLSDSGFYLCAWSVPRRTGSYEQYFGPGTRLTVT.

This clone was seen a few times. The J gene is TRBJ1-4, the V gene TRBV3-1 (or the pseudogene TRBV3-2), with D possibly being TRBD1 (6 bases). Germline V lookup: CDR1 LGHDT, CDR2 YNNKEL (reference sequence). Trimming took 1 base from V and 0 from J, leaving 12 bases between them. The CDR3 length is 17 residues. In DNA, the CDR3 is TGTGCCAGCAGCCAAGTCCGGGACACCGCAACTAATGAAAAACTGTTTTTT. Protein: CASSQVRDTATNEKLFF.

The CDR3 here is CASSLGPLEQYF. The CDR3 DNA follows: TGTGCCAGCAGCTTAGGACCTTTGGAGCAGTACTTC. This chain connects TRBV7-9 to TRBJ2-7; D not certain. V was shortened by 1 base and J by 7 bases, with 8 bases between the two germline ends. Looked up from germline, CDR1 is SEHNR and CDR2 is FQNEAQ (reference sequence). The CDR3 is 12 residues long.

The DNA for the CDR3 is TGCGCCAGCAGTAACCGGGACGGGGATCAGCCCCAGCATTTT. Encoded protein: CASSNRDGDQPQHF. This chain uses TRBV10-2 with TRBJ1-5, with TRBD1 as a possible D gene (5 bases). Trimming shortened V by 5 bases and J by 5 bases, and 13 bases separated the two germline ends. The CDR3 length is 14 residues. Per the germline V gene, CDR1 is WSHSY and CDR2 is SAAADI.

V is TRBV3-1 (or the pseudogene TRBV3-2) and J is TRBJ2-2; the D is unclear. The CDR3 is made up of 13 amino acids. V dropped 2 bases and J dropped 7 bases, with 8 bases sitting between them. Germline lookup yields CDR1 LGHDT and CDR2 YNNKEL (reference sequence). The CDR3 here is CASSQFGYGELFF. CDR3 coding DNA: TGTGCCAGCAGCCAATTTGGGTACGGGGAGCTGTTTTTT.

The genes are TRBV29-1 and TRBJ1-4, with TRBD1 matching over 8 bases. Looked up from germline, CDR1 is SQVTM and CDR2 is ANQGSEA. J lost 0 bases, V lost 5 bases, and 2 bases had no gene match. The CDR3 contains 14 residues. CDR3 sequence (DNA): TGCAGCGTTAAACAGGGGGCAACTAATGAAAAACTGTTTTTT. Encoded protein: CSVKQGATNEKLFF.

The chain has TRBV7-2 and TRBJ1-2; 7 nucleotides match TRBD1. CDR1 and CDR2 from the germline V gene are SGHTA and FQGNSA. The CDR3 has 15 amino acids. V dropped 3 bases and J dropped 4; count of bases not matched to a gene: 8. The CDR3 nucleotides read TGTGCCAGCAGCTTGATGACAGGGCCGTCCTATGGCTACACCTTC. This translates into CASSLMTGPSYGYTF.

The J gene is TRBJ2-5, the V gene TRBV19, with 7 bases lining up with TRBD1. CDR1 and CDR2 from the germline V gene are LNHDA and SQIVND (reference sequence). V trimming: 5 bases; J trimming: 4 bases; junction bases outside the gene matches: 7. The CDR3 has 14 residues. The CDR3 loop reads CASSPDRALETQYF. In DNA, the CDR3 is TGTGCCAGTAGTCCCGACAGGGCTTTAGAGACCCAGTACTTC.

This clone appeared a few times. The CDR3 DNA is TGTGCCAGCAGTTCTATGACAGAGAACACTGAAGCTTTCTTT. Translated, it gives CASSSMTENTEAFF. The gene calls are TRBV28 and TRBJ1-1; D perhaps matches TRBD1 (5 bases). The germline V gene encodes CDR1 MDHEN and CDR2 SYDVKM. CDR3 length equals 14 residues. V was trimmed by 4 bases and J by 1 base, leaving 10 bases between them.

The chain recombines TRBV6-1 with TRBJ1-4; D is ambiguous. Germline V gene sequence: CDR1 MNHNS, CDR2 SASEGT. V gave up 3 bases and J gave up 8 bases, with 13 bases separating them. The CDR3 loop spans 14 amino acids. The CDR3 region has the DNA TGTGCCAGCAGTGAGGTGCGGCCTGAAGAAAAACTGTTTTTT. Protein: CASSEVRPEEKLFF.

The rearrangement joins TRBV5-4 to TRBJ1-5, with D possibly TRBD1 on 5 matching bases. Germline lookup yields CDR1 SGHNT and CDR2 YYREEE (reference sequence). The CDR3 spans 15 residues. V was trimmed by 0 bases and J by 5 bases, leaving 12 bases between them. Written as DNA, the CDR3 is TGTGCCAGCAGCTTGGTGGGGGACGGCGATCAGCCCCAGCATTTT. Protein product: CASSLVGDGDQPQHF.

This chain links TRBV2 with TRBJ1-1; no clear D gene. The CDR3 is 11 amino acids. The ends were cut back, 3 bases at V and 7 bases at J, with 6 bases in the middle. Looked up from germline, CDR1 is SNHLY and CDR2 is FYNNEI. DNA for the CDR3: TGTGCCAGCAGTGAGCGTAATGAAGCTTTCTTT. It specifies CASSERNEAFF.

This sequence joins TRBV7-9 and TRBJ2-5; 9 nucleotides agree with TRBD2. This CDR3 is built from 15 residues. Germline V gene sequence: CDR1 SEHNR, CDR2 FQNEAQ (reference sequence). V lost 5 bases to trimming and J lost 1 base; unmatched junction nucleotides: 5. This CDR3 is CASSPRAGGQETQYF. CDR3 nucleotides: TGTGCCAGCAGCCCACGAGCGGGGGGCCAAGAGACCCAGTACTTC.

This sequence joins TRBV10-3 and TRBJ1-1, with D possibly TRBD1 on 5 matching bases. CDR1 is ENHRY and CDR2 is SYGVKD in the germline V gene. The CDR3 covers 12 residues. V was shortened by 7 bases and J by 5 bases, with 11 bases between the two germline ends. The CDR3: CAITEGRTEAFF. The CDR3 nucleotides are TGTGCCATCACAGAGGGGCGGACTGAAGCTTTCTTT.

The chain recombines TRBV18 with TRBJ2-7, with D perhaps assigned TRBD1 or TRBD2 (6 bases each). This CDR3 has 13 residues. In germline, CDR1 is KGHSH, CDR2 LQKENI. V gave up 2 bases and J gave up 5 bases, with 10 bases separating them. The CDR3 here is CASSPGGGNEQYF. For the CDR3, the DNA is TGTGCCAGCTCACCAGGGGGCGGGAACGAGCAGTACTTC.

The chain employs TRBV5-1 and TRBJ2-1; unclear D gene. V was clipped by 4 bases and J by 2 bases, with 10 bases between them. Germline V gene sequence: CDR1 SGHRS, CDR2 YFSETQ. The CDR3 totals 14 residues. CDR3 region: CASSLRVTYNEQFF. In DNA form, the CDR3 reads TGCGCCAGCAGCCTTAGGGTGACCTACAATGAGCAGTTCTTC.

The chain joins TRBV6-6 to TRBJ2-1, with D possibly TRBD2 on 7 matching bases. V dropped 5 bases and J dropped 1 base, with 18 bases sitting between them. Germline V gene data show CDR1 as MNHNY and CDR2 as SVGAGI (reference sequence). The CDR3 spans 17 residues. CDR3 in DNA: TGTGCCAGCAGTCGAGGGGGTCATAGCGGGTCCTACAATGAGCAGTTCTTC. The encoded protein is CASSRGGHSGSYNEQFF.

The chain recombines TRBV7-5 with TRBJ1-5; the D call TRBD1 from the table was never checked on the DNA. TRBV7-5 is assigned pseudogene status. The CDR3 has 16 residues. The CDR3 region is CARSPGTGDSNQPQHF. The CDR3 DNA reads TGTGCCAGAAGCCCGGGGACAGGGGATAGCAATCAGCCCCAGCATTTT.

The rearrangement links TRBV5-3 to TRBJ1-6; a weak D match, TRBD1 (6 bases). TRBV5-3 belongs to the ORF category, with a function that is uncertain. The V end was cut by 2 bases, the J end by 0 bases, with 9 bases between. The CDR3 is 16 amino acids. The CDR3 protein is CARSFRGGSYNSPLHF. The CDR3 nucleotides are TGTGCCAGAAGCTTTAGGGGGGGCTCCTATAATTCACCCCTCCACTTT.

The chain uses TRBV28 and TRBJ1-2, with D unresolved. The CDR3 extends over 14 amino acids. Trimming shortened V by 6 bases and J by 0 bases, and 11 bases separated the two germline ends. CDR1 MDHEN and CDR2 SYDVKM come from the germline V gene. Here the CDR3 reads CASSPDGTNYGYTF. The CDR3 nucleotides are TGTGCCAGCAGCCCGGACGGGACTAACTATGGCTACACCTTC.